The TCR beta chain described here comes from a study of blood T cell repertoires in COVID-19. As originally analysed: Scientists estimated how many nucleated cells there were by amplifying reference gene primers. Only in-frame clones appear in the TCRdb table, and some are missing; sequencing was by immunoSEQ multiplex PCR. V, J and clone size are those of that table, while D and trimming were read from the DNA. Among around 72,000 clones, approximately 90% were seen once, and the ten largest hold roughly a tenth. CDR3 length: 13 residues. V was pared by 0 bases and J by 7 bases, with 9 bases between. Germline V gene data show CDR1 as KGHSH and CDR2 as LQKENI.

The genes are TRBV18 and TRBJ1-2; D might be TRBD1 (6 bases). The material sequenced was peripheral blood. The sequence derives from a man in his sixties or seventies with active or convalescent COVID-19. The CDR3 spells CASSPPQGSGYTF. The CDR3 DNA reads TGTGCCAGCTCACCACCACAGGGTAGTGGCTACACCTTC.